A single sample gave rise to the 7 T cell receptor beta chains below, sequenced in a study of blood T cell repertoires in COVID-19. TCRdb's copy holds only in-frame clones and misses some; the assay was immunoSEQ multiplex PCR. Of 200,000 to 300,000 clones in the sample, about 87% were seen once. The material sequenced was PBMCs or T cells enriched from blood (not recorded which). The receptors derive from a woman aged 40 to 55 with acute COVID-19.

This clone was picked up many times. The chain joins TRBV7-2 to TRBJ1-2; TRBD1 aligns across 10 bases. Germline CDR1 is SGHTA and CDR2 is FQGNSA. The length of the CDR3 is 15 residues. Trimming removed 0 bases from V and 7 bases from J; junction bases left unmatched: 5. For the CDR3, the DNA is TGTGCCAGCAGCTTAGCCCGGGACAGGGGAGTTGGCTACACCTTC. Translated: CASSLARDRGVGYTF.

The chain is built from TRBV19 and TRBJ2-3, with 7 positions matching TRBD2. CDR3 size: 15 residues. The trim removed 5 bases at V and 3 bases at J, leaving 8 bases unmatched. Per the germline V gene, CDR1 is LNHDA and CDR2 is SQIVND (reference sequence). CDR3 sequence: CASSPGGFTTDTQYF. Here the CDR3 DNA reads TGTGCCAGTAGTCCCGGGGGGTTTACTACAGATACGCAGTATTTT.

This clone was recorded many times. V usage is TRBV3-1 (or the pseudogene TRBV3-2) and J usage is TRBJ1-4; possible D gene TRBD1, 6 bases. V was trimmed by 2 bases and J by 11 bases, leaving 21 bases between them. There are 16 residues in the CDR3. Germline V gene sequence: CDR1 LGHDT, CDR2 YNNKEL (reference sequence). The CDR3 loop is CASSQRRQAQGRKLFF. Written as DNA, the CDR3 is TGTGCCAGCAGCCAACGAAGACAGGCCCAAGGGCGGAAACTGTTTTTT.

This clone was seen just once. The junction does not match germline at one end; this may be a read error. This sequence joins TRBV2 and TRBJ1-5, with 9 nucleotides matching TRBD1. The CDR3 loop spans 15 amino acids. The germline gives CDR1 SNHLY, CDR2 FYNNEI. The CDR3 spells CASGESTGGMQPQHF. The CDR3 DNA sequence: TGTGCCAGCGGTGAGTCGACAGGGGGAATGCAGCCCCAGCATTTT.

Worth noting for this clone: An end of the junction differs from the germline gene, which may be a read error. The chain links TRBV5-5 to TRBJ2-5, with TRBD2 as a possible D gene (6 bases). Germline V gene data show CDR1 as SGHKS and CDR2 as YYEKEE (reference sequence). The CDR3 is 13 amino acids. The chain's CDR3 is CASSLGWGREVDF. In nucleotides, the CDR3 is TGTGCCAGCAGCTTGGGTTGGGGCAGGGAGGTTGACTTC.

This chain connects TRBV6-4 to TRBJ2-1, with D possibly being TRBD2 (5 bases). The length of the CDR3 is 15 residues. Germline CDR1 MRHNA, CDR2 SNTAGT. V was trimmed by 6 bases and J by 0 bases, leaving 12 bases between them. In nucleotides, the CDR3 is TGTGCCAGCAGGGAGAGCGGTTACTCCTACAATGAGCAGTTCTTC. It is translated as CASRESGYSYNEQFF.

The CDR3, as DNA: TGCAGCGTTGAAGACAGGCAGGGGGTTTACGTGGACTACACCTTC. It yields the protein CSVEDRQGVYVDYTF. The chain links TRBV29-1 to TRBJ1-2, with TRBD1 matching over 7 bases. The CDR3 totals 15 residues. V lost 0 bases and J lost 10; bases outside the gene matches: 14. The germline gives CDR1 SQVTM, CDR2 ANQGSEA. Using reference TRBV29-1 and TRBJ1-2 for the parts outside the CDR3, the full variable domain is SAVISQKPSRDICQRGTSLTIQCQVDSQVTMMFWYRQQPGQSLTLIATANQGSEATYESGFVIDKFPISRPNLTFSTLTVSNMSPEDSSIYLCSVEDRQGVYVDYTFGSGTRLTVV.